The T cell receptor (beta chain) under discussion was sequenced for a study of T cell repertoires in cytomegalovirus infection. Turning to the study itself: Researchers turned to recently identified HLA-C-restricted CMV epitopes as well as well-studied HLA-B-restricted ones.

V lost 6 bases, J lost 7 bases, and 4 bases lay in between. CDR3 length equals 10 residues. This clonotype was recorded only once. Its antigen is not known. From the reads, TCRdb called clonotypes with MiXCR, one entry per CDR3 protein. The sample has roughly 45,000 distinct CDR3 sequences; about 21% are singletons. The rearrangement joins TRBV12-3 or TRBV12-4 to TRBJ2-1, with no clear D. The source of this sequence is a human donor in good health (CMV status not recorded). Some clones in this sample may be carry-over from other donors' samples. The source material was CD8+ T cells from cultured PBMCs, sampled from culture after CMV antigen stimulation. The CDR3 DNA sequence: TGTGCCAGCAGCCGGAATGAGCAGTTCTTC. Protein sequence: CASSRNEQFF.